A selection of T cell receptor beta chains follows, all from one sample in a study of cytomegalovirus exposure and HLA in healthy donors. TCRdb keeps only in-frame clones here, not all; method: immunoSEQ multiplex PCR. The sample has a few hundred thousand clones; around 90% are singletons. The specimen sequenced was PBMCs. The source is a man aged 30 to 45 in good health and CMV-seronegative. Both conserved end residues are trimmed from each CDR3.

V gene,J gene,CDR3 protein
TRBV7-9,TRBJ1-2,ATYRGDYGYT
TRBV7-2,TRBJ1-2,ASSSYRHEALYGYT
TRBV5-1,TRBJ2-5,ASSLEHVAGGPRETQY
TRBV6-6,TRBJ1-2,ASTPRQGNYGYT
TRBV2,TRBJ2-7,ASTLDRGLYEQY
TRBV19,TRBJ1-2,ASSIMSLNYGYT
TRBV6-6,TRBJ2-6,ASHYVSTGANVLT
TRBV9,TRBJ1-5,ASSENTRGQPQH
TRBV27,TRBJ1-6,ASMAGLGNSPLH
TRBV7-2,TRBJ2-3,ASSLGSGTSTDTQY
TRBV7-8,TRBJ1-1,ASSLADRGAF
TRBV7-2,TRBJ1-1,ASSPREGLGNTEAF
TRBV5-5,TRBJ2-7,ASSLGLTTYEQY
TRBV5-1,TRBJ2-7,ASGRAGASTEQY
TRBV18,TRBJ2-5,ASSPGQKETQY
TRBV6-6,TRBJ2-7,ASSYDAEAYEQY
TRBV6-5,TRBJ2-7,ASSYSGGSYEQY
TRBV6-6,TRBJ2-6,ASRSSGANVLT
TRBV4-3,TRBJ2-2,ASSHTLGGSGELF
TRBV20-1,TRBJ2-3,SASVDTQY
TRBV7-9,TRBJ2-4,ASSSGGQNIQY
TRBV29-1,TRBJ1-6,SVGVFGSVSSYNSPLH
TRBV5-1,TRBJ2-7,ASSSGQLKGYEQY
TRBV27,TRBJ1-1,ASSSRPGDTEAF
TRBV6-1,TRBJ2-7,ASSSQGGPYEQY
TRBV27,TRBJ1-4,ASSLSYGGDEKLF
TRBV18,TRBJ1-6,ASSQTGTGLPLDSPLH
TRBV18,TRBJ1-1,ASSPRDRDYTEAF
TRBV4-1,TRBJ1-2,ASSPGTVGYT
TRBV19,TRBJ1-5,ASHKPGEGNQPQH
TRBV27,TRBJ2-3,ASSLGSGVSTDTQY
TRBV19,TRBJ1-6,ASSIVRFSPLH
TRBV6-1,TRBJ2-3,ATTRLGGASDTQY
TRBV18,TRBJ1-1,ASSPVLNTEAF
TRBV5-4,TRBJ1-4,ASSPGTGGLRATNEKLF
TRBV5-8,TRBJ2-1,ASRGGGPSNNEQF
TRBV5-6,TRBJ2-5,ASSSLGLAEETQY
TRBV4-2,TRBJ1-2,ASSQEWGLGGYT
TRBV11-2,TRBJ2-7,ASRMTPGQGYYEQY
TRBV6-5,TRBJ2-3,ASSSLGGGPDTQY
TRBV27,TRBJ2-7,ASSLTGPYEQY
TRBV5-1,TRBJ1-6,ASSPGGPINSPLH
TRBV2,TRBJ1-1,ASNQPDRGDTEAF
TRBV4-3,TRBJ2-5,ASSRTGPETQY
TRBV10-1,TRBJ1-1,ASSPGTGVTEAF
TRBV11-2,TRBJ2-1,ASSARGNHNEQF
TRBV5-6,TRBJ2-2,ASSLDQISNTGELF
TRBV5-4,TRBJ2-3,ASSSTGSDTQY
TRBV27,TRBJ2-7,ASSNTQQLAAFSYEQY
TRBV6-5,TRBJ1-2,ASSSRWGGDGYT
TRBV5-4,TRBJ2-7,ASSLPTGRSYEQY
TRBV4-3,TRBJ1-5,ASSQGQGDQPQH
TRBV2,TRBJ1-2,ASTREGQGNYGYT
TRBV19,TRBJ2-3,ATGMTGGPVDTQY
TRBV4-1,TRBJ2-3,ASSQDQAAGTDTQY